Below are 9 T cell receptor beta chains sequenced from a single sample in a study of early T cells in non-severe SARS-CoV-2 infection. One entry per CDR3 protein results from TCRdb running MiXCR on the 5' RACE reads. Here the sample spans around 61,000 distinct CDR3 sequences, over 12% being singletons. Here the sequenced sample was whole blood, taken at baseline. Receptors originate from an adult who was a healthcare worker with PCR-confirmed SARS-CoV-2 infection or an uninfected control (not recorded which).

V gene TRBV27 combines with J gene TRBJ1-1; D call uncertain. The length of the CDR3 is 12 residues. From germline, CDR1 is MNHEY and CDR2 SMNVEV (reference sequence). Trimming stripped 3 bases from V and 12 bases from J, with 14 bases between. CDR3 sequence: CASSFPALNTFF. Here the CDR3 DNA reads TGTGCCAGCAGTTTCCCGGCTTTGAATACTTTCTTT.

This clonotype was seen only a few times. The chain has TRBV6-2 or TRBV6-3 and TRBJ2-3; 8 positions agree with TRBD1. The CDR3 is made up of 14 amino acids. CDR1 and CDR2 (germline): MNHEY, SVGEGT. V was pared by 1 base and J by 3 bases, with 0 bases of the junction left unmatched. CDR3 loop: CASSYWDRTDTQYF. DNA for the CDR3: TGTGCCAGCAGTTACTGGGACAGGACAGATACGCAGTATTTT.

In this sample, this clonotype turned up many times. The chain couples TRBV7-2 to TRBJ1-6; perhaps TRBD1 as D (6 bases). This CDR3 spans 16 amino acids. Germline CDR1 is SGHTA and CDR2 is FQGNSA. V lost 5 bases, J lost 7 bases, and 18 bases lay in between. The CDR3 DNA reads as TGTGCCAGCAGCCTTAACAGGGACTTGACGAATTCACCCCTCCACTTT. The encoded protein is CASSLNRDLTNSPLHF.

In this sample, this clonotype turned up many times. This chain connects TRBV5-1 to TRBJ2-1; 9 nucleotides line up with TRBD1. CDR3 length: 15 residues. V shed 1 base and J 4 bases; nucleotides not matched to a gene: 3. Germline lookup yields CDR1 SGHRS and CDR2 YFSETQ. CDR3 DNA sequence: TGCGCCAGCAGCTTGACAGGGGGCATGTACAATGAGCAGTTCTTC. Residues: CASSLTGGMYNEQFF.

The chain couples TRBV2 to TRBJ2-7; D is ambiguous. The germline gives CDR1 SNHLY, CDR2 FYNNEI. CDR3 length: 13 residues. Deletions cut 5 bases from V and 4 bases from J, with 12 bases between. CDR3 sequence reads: CASSLIAEYEQYF. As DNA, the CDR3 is TGTGCCAGCAGTCTTATCGCAGAGTACGAGCAGTACTTC.

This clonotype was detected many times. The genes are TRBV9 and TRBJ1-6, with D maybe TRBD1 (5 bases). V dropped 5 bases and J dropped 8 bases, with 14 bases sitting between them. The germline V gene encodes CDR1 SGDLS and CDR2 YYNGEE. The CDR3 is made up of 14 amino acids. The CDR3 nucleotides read TGTGCCAGCAGTGGCGGGACCTCATATTCACCCCTCCACTTT. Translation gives CASSGGTSYSPLHF.

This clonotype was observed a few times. The CDR3 loop is CDPRTEAFF. CDR3 bases: TGTGACCCCCGGACTGAAGCTTTCTTT. The J gene is TRBJ1-1, the V gene TRBV28; D is undetermined. The CDR3 totals 9 residues. Germline V CDR1 and CDR2: MDHEN, SYDVKM. The whole variable domain, remainder taken from reference TRBV28 and TRBJ1-1, is DVKVTQSSRYLVKRTGEKVFLECVQDMDHENMFWYRQDPGLGLRLIYFSYDVKMKEKGDIPEGYSVSREKKERFSLILESASTNQTSMYLCDPRTEAFFGQGTRLTVV.

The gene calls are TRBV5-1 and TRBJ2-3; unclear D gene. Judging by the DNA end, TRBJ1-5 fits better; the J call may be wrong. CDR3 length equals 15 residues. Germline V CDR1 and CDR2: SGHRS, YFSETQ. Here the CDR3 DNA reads TGCGCCAGCAGCTTGGAGGGAGTGTATGGGGATACGCAGCATTTT. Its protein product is CASSLEGVYGDTQHF.

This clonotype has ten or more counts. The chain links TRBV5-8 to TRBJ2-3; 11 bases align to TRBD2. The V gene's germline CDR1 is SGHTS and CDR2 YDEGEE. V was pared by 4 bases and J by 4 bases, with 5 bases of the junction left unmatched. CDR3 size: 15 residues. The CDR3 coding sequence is TGTGCCAGCAGCCTTGTAGCGGGAGGGCCAGATACGCAGTATTTT. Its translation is CASSLVAGGPDTQYF.